A single sample gave rise to the 9 T cell receptor beta chains below, sequenced in a study of molecular identifiers for immune sequencing clone quantification. One entry per CDR3 protein results from TCRdb running MiXCR on the PCR reads. This table has just under 650,000 distinct CDR3 sequences, 15% to 20% appearing once. Sequenced: naive CD8+ T cells from blood, with Jurkat cell RNA spiked in. Indicated subset: FACS-sorted CD8+CD4-CCR7+CD45RA+ naive T cells. The receptor set was obtained from a human donor in good health. Some libraries in this study had Jurkat cell RNA spiked in.

The CDR3 spells CASSRDAAEIEKLFF. The CDR3 DNA reads as TGCGCCAGCAGCAGGGACGCAGCCGAAATCGAAAAACTGTTTTTT. The chain joins TRBV4-3 to TRBJ1-4, with TRBD1 as a possible D gene (5 bases). Trimming removed 5 bases from V and 8 bases from J, with 18 bases in between. The CDR3 spans 15 residues. Per germline, CDR1 LGHNA and CDR2 YSLEER.

This clonotype was counted between two and nine times. The rearrangement links TRBV20-1 to TRBJ2-7, with 9 nucleotides matching TRBD2. This CDR3 has 16 amino acids. The V segment lost 2 bases and the J segment 3 bases; nucleotides outside the gene matches: 11. Germline lookup yields CDR1 DFQATT and CDR2 SNEGSKA (reference sequence). The DNA of the CDR3 is TGCAGTGCTAGATTGCGGGGGGGATACCCGAACTACGAGCAGTACTTC. Its protein product is CSARLRGGYPNYEQYF.

This clonotype showed up many times. V is TRBV6-5 and J is TRBJ2-2, with 10 bases aligning to TRBD1. There are 15 residues in the CDR3. CDR1 and CDR2 from the germline V gene are MNHEY and SVGAGI. Trimming took 5 bases from V and 6 from J; bases not matched to a gene: 6. CDR3 region: CASSQGQGVAGELFF. DNA of the CDR3: TGTGCCAGCAGTCAAGGACAGGGGGTTGCCGGGGAGCTGTTTTTT.

Ten or more counts support this clonotype. The chain couples TRBV7-6 to TRBJ1-4, with 9 positions matching TRBD1. Germline V gives CDR1 SGHVS, CDR2 FNYEAQ. The CDR3 spans 17 residues. V trimming: 5 bases; J trimming: 0 bases; junction bases outside the gene matches: 7. CDR3: CASSPWDRAATNEKLFF. In DNA, the CDR3 is TGTGCCAGCAGCCCCTGGGACAGGGCTGCAACTAATGAAAAACTGTTTTTT.

The genes are TRBV28 and TRBJ1-5; 7 nucleotides align to TRBD1. The CDR3 has 17 residues. Looked up from germline, CDR1 is MDHEN and CDR2 is SYDVKM. The trim removed 8 bases at V and 1 base at J, leaving 14 bases unmatched. CDR3 in DNA: TGTGCCAGCGGACCCGCGAGGGGGCCTCGGAGCAATCAGCCCCAGCATTTT. Translation: CASGPARGPRSNQPQHF.

At least ten counts were recorded for this clonotype. This sequence joins TRBV27 and TRBJ2-1; perhaps TRBD2 as D (5 bases). The V gene lost 3 bases and the J gene lost 4 bases, with 13 bases spanning the gap. In germline, CDR1 is MNHEY, CDR2 SMNVEV (reference sequence). There are 15 residues in the CDR3. The CDR3 is CASSFWGRTYNEQFF. The CDR3 nucleotides are TGTGCCAGCAGTTTCTGGGGAAGGACTTACAATGAGCAGTTCTTC.

This clonotype came up many times. The rearrangement joins TRBV6-2 or TRBV6-3 to TRBJ2-2; D gene unclear. This CDR3 region has 15 residues. Trimming took 2 bases from V and 0 from J, leaving 7 bases between them. The germline gives CDR1 MNHEY, CDR2 SVGEGT. The CDR3 sequence is CASSYVLPNTGELFF. Written as DNA, the CDR3 is TGTGCCAGCAGTTACGTGTTACCGAACACCGGGGAGCTGTTTTTT.

This clonotype was recorded many times. The chain joins TRBV4-3 to TRBJ1-6; the D is unclear. Germline CDR1 LGHNA, CDR2 YSLEER. Trimming shortened V by 0 bases and J by 11 bases, and 11 bases separated the two germline ends. The CDR3 length is 14 residues. CDR3 sequence reads: CASSQDRQFPPLHF. CDR3 nucleotides: TGCGCCAGCAGCCAAGATCGTCAGTTCCCACCCCTCCACTTT.

This clonotype was seen just once. A read error may account for a junction end that differs from germline. V is TRBV6-1 and J is TRBJ2-7; the D is unclear. The CDR3 extends over 13 amino acids. CDR1 and CDR2 from the germline V gene are MNHNS and SASEGT. CDR3 sequence: CASSKASGYEQYF. CDR3 bases: TGTGCCAGCAGTAAAGCGTCCGGATACGAGCAGTACTTC.